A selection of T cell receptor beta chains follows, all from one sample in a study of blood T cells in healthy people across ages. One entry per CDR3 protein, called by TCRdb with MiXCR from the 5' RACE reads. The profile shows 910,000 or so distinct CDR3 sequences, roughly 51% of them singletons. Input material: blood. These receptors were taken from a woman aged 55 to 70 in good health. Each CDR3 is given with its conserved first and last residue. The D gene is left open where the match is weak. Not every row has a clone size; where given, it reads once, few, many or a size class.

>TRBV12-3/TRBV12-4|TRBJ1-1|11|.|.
TGTGTCAGCAGTTGGGGGACTGAAGCTTTCTTT
CVSSWGTEAFF
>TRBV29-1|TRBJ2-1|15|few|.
TGCAGCGTTGACCGTCCGAGCGATTTGTACAATGAGCAGTTCTTC
CSVDRPSDLYNEQFF
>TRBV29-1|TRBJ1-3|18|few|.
TGCAGCGTTGAAGATCGGTTAGGCAGGTCGGGAACTGGAAACACCATATATTTT
CSVEDRLGRSGTGNTIYF
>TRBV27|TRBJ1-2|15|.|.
TGTGCCAGCAGCACACGAAAGGGGGACCCCTATGGCTACACCTTC
CASSTRKGDPYGYTF
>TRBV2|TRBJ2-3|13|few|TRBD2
TGTGCCGGACTAGCGGGAGTTGGAGATACGCAGTATTTT
CAGLAGVGDTQYF
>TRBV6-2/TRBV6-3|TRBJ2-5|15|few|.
TGTGCCAGCAGTTACTATACGGGAGCCGGGGAGACCCAGTACTTC
CASSYYTGAGETQYF
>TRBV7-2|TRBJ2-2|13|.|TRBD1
TGTGCCAGCAAAACAGGGGTGTCTGGGGAGCTGTTTTTT
CASKTGVSGELFF
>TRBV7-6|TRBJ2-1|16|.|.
TGTGCCAGCAGCCTAAGGGGCTCGAACATTTACAATGAGCAGTTCTTC
CASSLRGSNIYNEQFF
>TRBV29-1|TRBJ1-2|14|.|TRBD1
TGCAGCGTTGAAGTGCTGACAGGGGGCAGTGGCTACACCTTC
CSVEVLTGGSGYTF
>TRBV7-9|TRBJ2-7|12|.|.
TGTGCCAGCCGAGGGGCTCTTTCCGAGCAGTACTTC
CASRGALSEQYF
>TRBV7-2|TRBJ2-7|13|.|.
TGTGCCAGCAGCTTCTTTCTCTCCTACGAGCAGTACTTC
CASSFFLSYEQYF
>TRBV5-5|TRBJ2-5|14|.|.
TGTGCCAGCAGCTGGGGGCCGGTTCAAGAGACCCAGTACTTC
CASSWGPVQETQYF
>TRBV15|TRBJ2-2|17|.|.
TGTGCCACCAGCAGAGAATGGCCCAGCCTTAACACCGGGGAGCTGTTTTTT
CATSREWPSLNTGELFF
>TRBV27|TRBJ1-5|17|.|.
TGTGCCAGCAGTTTAACGGGGAGGGGCGGTAGCAATCAGCCCCAGCATTTT
CASSLTGRGGSNQPQHF